The 30 T cell receptor beta chains below were found in one sample sequenced in a study of cytomegalovirus exposure and HLA in healthy donors. TCRdb's copy holds only in-frame clones and misses some; the assay was immunoSEQ multiplex PCR. The sample holds about 280,000 clones, over 75% seen once. The sample taken for sequencing was PBMCs. The receptors here all came from a woman younger than 30 in good health and CMV-seronegative.

This rearrangement joins TRBV9 to TRBJ2-2; 9 positions match TRBD2. The CDR3 is 14 residues long. Looked up from germline, CDR1 is SGDLS and CDR2 is YYNGEE. Germline trimming cut 6 bases from V and 0 bases from J; bases unmatched to any gene: 0. The CDR3 DNA is TGTGCCAGCACTAGCGGGACGAACACCGGGGAGCTGTTTTTT. It specifies CASTSGTNTGELFF.

The V and J genes are TRBV2 and TRBJ1-5; 11 bases are a match to TRBD1. The germline V gene encodes CDR1 SNHLY and CDR2 FYNNEI. After removal of 6 bases from V and 0 bases from J, the junction contained 7 bases not matched to a gene. The CDR3 has 17 amino acids. CDR3 amino acids: CASRTGDRGISNQPQHF. CDR3 nucleotides: TGTGCCAGCAGGACGGGGGACAGGGGGATTAGCAATCAGCCCCAGCATTTT.

This CDR3 reads CASSIQGKEQFF. The CDR3 DNA sequence: TGCGCCAGCAGCATACAGGGGAAGGAGCAGTTCTTC. The chain has TRBV5-1 and TRBJ2-1; 7 positions agree with TRBD1. Losses at the gene ends were 4 bases for V and 10 bases for J; bases not matched to a gene: 5. Germline assignment: CDR1 SGHRS and CDR2 YFSETQ. The CDR3 extends over 12 amino acids.

In its sample, this clone was seen once. J is TRBJ2-5 and V is TRBV18; 11 bases align to TRBD2. Germline CDR1 and CDR2: KGHSH and LQKENI. The CDR3 totals 18 residues. V shed 3 bases and J 2 bases; nucleotides not matched to a gene: 11. The CDR3 is CASSPAFSGTSGQETQYF. The CDR3 DNA is TGTGCCAGCTCACCGGCCTTTTCCGGGACTAGCGGACAAGAGACCCAGTACTTC.

This chain uses TRBV9 with TRBJ2-1; D gene uncertain. Trimming left V 3 bases short and J 0 bases short, with 13 bases between. CDR1 SGDLS and CDR2 YYNGEE come from the germline V gene. There are 16 residues in the CDR3. The CDR3 DNA sequence: TGTGCCAGCAGCGCCAACTCCCTCCCCTCCTACAATGAGCAGTTCTTC. It is translated as CASSANSLPSYNEQFF. Variable domain in full (rest from reference TRBV9 and TRBJ2-1): DSGVTQTPKHLITATGQRVTLRCSPRSGDLSVYWYQQSLDQGLQFLIQYYNGEERAKGNILERFSAQQFPDLHSELNLSSLELGDSALYFCASSANSLPSYNEQFFGPGTRLTVL.

This chain joins TRBV27 and TRBJ2-7, with D unclear. The V gene lost 6 bases and the J gene lost 3 bases, with 9 bases spanning the gap. Germline loops: CDR1 MNHEY, CDR2 SMNVEV (reference sequence). CDR3 length: 12 amino acids. This CDR3 reads CASRNLVYEQYF. The CDR3 nucleotides are TGTGCCAGCAGAAATCTAGTCTACGAGCAGTACTTC.

The chain combines TRBV7-2 with TRBJ1-5, with D unclear. V shed 5 bases and J shed 7 bases, with 12 bases lying between them. The CDR3 consists of 13 residues. The germline CDR1 and CDR2 sequences are SGHTA and FQGNSA. CDR3 in DNA: TGTGCCAGCAGCGATGGCCTCCGACAGCCCCAGCATTTT. Translated, it gives CASSDGLRQPQHF.

This clone was found once. V and J are TRBV19 and TRBJ2-7; 9 positions agree with TRBD2. This CDR3 has 15 amino acids. Trimming at V came to 3 bases and at J to 3 bases, leaving 6 bases not matched to a gene. Germline V gives CDR1 LNHDA, CDR2 SQIVND (reference sequence). In DNA, the CDR3 is TGTGCCAGTAGTATCCGGACTAGCGATTACTACGAGCAGTACTTC. Translated: CASSIRTSDYYEQYF.

V and J are TRBV11-2 and TRBJ2-5; 8 nucleotides match TRBD1. V was clipped by 3 bases and J by 2 bases; unmatched bases: 8. CDR3 length: 16 amino acids. Germline-derived CDR1 and CDR2 are SGHAT and FQNNGV. CDR3 protein: CASSFTGTGAQETQYF. CDR3 DNA sequence: TGTGCCAGCAGCTTTACCGGGACAGGAGCTCAAGAGACCCAGTACTTC.

The V and J genes are TRBV4-3 and TRBJ2-3; 12 bases fit TRBD1. The CDR3 loop spans 15 amino acids. Germline CDR1 is LGHNA and CDR2 is YSLEER. V lost 3 bases, J lost 2 bases, and 0 bases stayed unmatched. The CDR3, as DNA: TGCGCCAGCAGCCAGGGACAGGGGGCCACAGATACGCAGTATTTT. Translating it yields CASSQGQGATDTQYF.

Remarks on this clone: Germline is not matched at one junction end, which may reflect a read error. The J gene is TRBJ2-7, the V gene TRBV13; TRBD2 aligns across 13 bases. The V gene's germline CDR1 is PRHDT and CDR2 FYEKMQ (reference sequence). CDR3 length: 16 residues. The CDR3 sequence is CASSLGTSGISYEQYF. As DNA, the CDR3 is TGTGCCAGCAGCCTAGGGACTAGCGGGATCTCCTACGAGCAGTACTTC.

This chain links TRBV5-4 with TRBJ2-3; no definite D call. V was trimmed by 4 bases and J by 0 bases, leaving 6 bases between them. The germline gives CDR1 SGHNT, CDR2 YYREEE (reference sequence). This CDR3 spans 13 amino acids. CDR3 nucleotides: TGTGCCAGCAGCCGAACTAGCACAGATACGCAGTATTTT. It translates to CASSRTSTDTQYF.

The chain employs TRBV18 and TRBJ2-7; 8 bases agree with TRBD1. The CDR3 covers 13 residues. J gave up 3 bases and V 6 bases, and 4 bases lay outside the gene matches. The V gene's germline CDR1 is KGHSH and CDR2 LQKENI. CDR3 loop: CASSHGQGYEQYF. CDR3 nucleotide sequence: TGTGCCAGCTCCCATGGACAGGGCTACGAGCAGTACTTC.

This clone was seen just once. V gene TRBV13 combines with J gene TRBJ2-1; the match to TRBD2 covers 12 bases. CDR1 and CDR2 from the germline V gene are PRHDT and FYEKMQ (reference sequence). This CDR3 spans 18 amino acids. J gave up 0 bases and V 5 bases, and 8 bases lay outside the gene matches. The CDR3 is CASSRLAGAITSYNEQFF. The CDR3 bases are TGTGCCAGCAGCAGACTAGCGGGAGCTATAACCTCCTACAATGAGCAGTTCTTC.

This chain uses TRBV28 with TRBJ1-1; D is possibly TRBD1 (6 bases). Germline lookup yields CDR1 MDHEN and CDR2 SYDVKM. This CDR3 spans 13 amino acids. V was clipped by 7 bases and J by 11 bases, with 20 bases between them. DNA of the CDR3: TGTGCCAGCACCCTATTGGGCAGGGGCACCGCTTTCTTT. This sequence encodes CASTLLGRGTAFF.

The rearrangement joins TRBV28 to TRBJ1-5; possible D gene TRBD1, 6 bases. V lost 2 bases to trimming and J lost 6 bases, with 17 bases between them. Germline loops: CDR1 MDHEN, CDR2 SYDVKM. CDR3 length: 16 residues. This CDR3 reads CASSLRGGPSSQPQHF. Here the CDR3 DNA reads TGTGCCAGCAGTTTAAGGGGGGGGCCCTCAAGTCAGCCCCAGCATTTT.

This clone came up once. The rearrangement links TRBV15 to TRBJ2-2; 11 nucleotides align to TRBD2. The CDR3 contains 16 residues. Trimming took 3 bases from V and 4 from J; bases not matched to a gene: 4. Germline CDR1 LNHNV, CDR2 YYDKDF (reference sequence). The CDR3 region has the DNA TGTGCCACCAGCAGCGGGACTAGCGGAGTCACCGGGGAGCTGTTTTTT. Protein sequence: CATSSGTSGVTGELFF.

The genes are TRBV12-5 and TRBJ2-7; D perhaps matches TRBD2 (6 bases). In germline, CDR1 is LGHNT, CDR2 FRNRAP. The CDR3 sequence is 14 residues long. Trimming pared 6 bases from V and 0 bases from J, leaving 12 bases between. The CDR3 DNA follows: TGTGCTAGTGGCCCCGGGGGACTCTCCTACGAGCAGTACTTC. Encoded protein: CASGPGGLSYEQYF.

Only one count was recorded for this clone. The chain carries TRBV28 and TRBJ1-1; D not resolved. Trimming took 10 bases from V and 1 from J, leaving 7 bases between them. The CDR3 length is 11 residues. In germline, CDR1 is MDHEN, CDR2 SYDVKM. CDR3 nucleotide sequence: TGTGCCACCTTTAAGAACACTGAAGCTTTCTTT. Its protein product is CATFKNTEAFF.

The genes are TRBV7-8 and TRBJ1-2, with 9 bases fitting TRBD1. The CDR3 totals 14 residues. The germline V gene encodes CDR1 SGHVS and CDR2 FQNEAQ. The J segment lost 6 bases and the V segment lost 8 bases, leaving 10 bases of the junction unmatched. CDR3 region: CASRPSRDRDGYTF. The CDR3 DNA is TGTGCCAGCCGCCCATCTAGGGACAGGGATGGCTACACCTTC. The full variable domain, its missing parts supplied by reference TRBV7-8 and TRBJ1-2, is GAGVSQSPRYKVAKRGQDVALRCDPISGHVSLFWYQQALGQGPEFLTYFQNEAQLDKSGLPSDRFFAERPEGSVSTLKIQRTQQEDSAVYLCASRPSRDRDGYTFGSGTRLTVV.

This clone occurred a few times. The J gene is TRBJ1-1, the V gene TRBV5-1, with TRBD1 as a possible D gene (5 bases). The CDR3 contains 13 residues. V was shortened by 0 bases and J by 12 bases, with 15 bases between the two germline ends. Germline V lookup: CDR1 SGHRS, CDR2 YFSETQ. The CDR3 loop is CASSLAEDTRPFF. The CDR3 DNA reads as TGCGCCAGCAGCTTGGCCGAGGACACACGACCTTTCTTT.

The J gene is TRBJ2-1, the V gene TRBV27, with 8 bases matching TRBD2. J lost 6 bases, V lost 5 bases, and 9 bases had no gene match. Per the germline V gene, CDR1 is MNHEY and CDR2 is SMNVEV (reference sequence). The CDR3 is 15 amino acids. The CDR3 loop is CASSLTSGVGNEQFF. The CDR3 DNA follows: TGTGCCAGCAGTCTCACTAGCGGCGTTGGCAATGAGCAGTTCTTC.

The rearrangement links TRBV7-2 to TRBJ2-1, with 10 bases matching TRBD2. Unmatched junction bases numbered 4, after V lost 5 bases and J lost 3 bases. Germline lookup yields CDR1 SGHTA and CDR2 FQGNSA. The CDR3 sequence is 15 residues long. The CDR3: CASSKRTSGYNEQFF. DNA of the CDR3: TGTGCCAGCAGCAAAAGGACTAGCGGCTACAATGAGCAGTTCTTC.

The V call is TRBV18, the J call TRBJ1-4, with 10 bases fitting TRBD1. The V gene end was trimmed by 5 bases and the J gene end by 8 bases; junction bases not matched to a gene: 11. This CDR3 is 16 amino acids long. From germline, CDR1 is KGHSH and CDR2 LQKENI. CDR3 coding DNA: TGTGCCAGCTCATCCGACCGACAGGGGGCCGGAGAAAAACTGTTTTTT. Its translation: CASSSDRQGAGEKLFF.

The CDR3 sequence: CASSKRTGGPNRVAKNIQYF. In DNA form, the CDR3 reads TGTGCCAGCAGCAAAAGGACAGGGGGCCCAAATAGAGTAGCCAAAAACATTCAGTACTTC. This chain uses TRBV13 with TRBJ2-4; 11 bases match TRBD1. Germline CDR1 reads PRHDT; CDR2 reads FYEKMQ (reference sequence). This CDR3 region has 20 residues. V shed 5 bases and J 0 bases; nucleotides not matched to a gene: 15.

The count of this clone is one. This chain connects TRBV10-1 to TRBJ2-3, with 7 bases lining up with TRBD2. This CDR3 contains 14 residues. V lost 3 bases to trimming and J lost 5 bases; unmatched junction nucleotides: 5. Germline CDR1 and CDR2: WNHNN and SYGVQD (reference sequence). CDR3 bases: TGCGCCAGCAGTGACGCGGGAGCTAAAGATACGCAGTATTTT. Translated, it gives CASSDAGAKDTQYF.

The genes are TRBV7-8 and TRBJ1-2, with TRBD1 matching over 8 bases. Germline CDR1 is SGHVS and CDR2 is FQNEAQ. CDR3 size: 13 residues. Trimming at V came to 5 bases and at J to 7 bases, leaving 6 bases not matched to a gene. The CDR3 DNA sequence: TGTGCCAGCAGCCCGGACAGGGTAGGTGGCTACACCTTC. This codes for CASSPDRVGGYTF.

J is TRBJ2-7 and V is TRBV9, with 7 bases identical to TRBD2. Germline CDR1 is SGDLS and CDR2 is YYNGEE. V was pared by 0 bases and J by 2 bases, with 14 bases of the junction left unmatched. CDR3 length: 18 residues. The CDR3 coding sequence is TGTGCCAGCAGCGTAGAGGGCGATTTCGCGGGAGCGACCTACGAGCAGTACTTC. Residues: CASSVEGDFAGATYEQYF.

The chain links TRBV4-1 to TRBJ1-5; D may be TRBD1 (6 bases). CDR3 length equals 14 residues. Germline V gene data show CDR1 as MGHRA and CDR2 as YSYEKL. Between the trimmed V and J ends, which lost 3 bases and 6 bases, there was a span of 12 bases. The CDR3 is CASSQGTGPQPQHF. The CDR3 DNA reads as TGCGCCAGCAGCCAGGGAACAGGGCCTCAGCCCCAGCATTTT.

This chain joins TRBV30 and TRBJ2-4; D possibly corresponds to TRBD1 (6 bases). This CDR3 is built from 13 residues. The V end was cut by 8 bases, the J end by 2 bases, with 13 bases between. Germline CDR1 is GTSNPN and CDR2 is SVGIG (reference sequence). The CDR3 nucleotides read TGTGCCGGAATCCGGGACACCAAAAACATTCAGTACTTC. As protein: CAGIRDTKNIQYF.